These 4 T cell receptor beta chains came from one sample sequenced in a study of T cells in Graves' hyperthyroidism and ophthalmopathy. Amplified regions were TCR beta CDR3 sequences from RNA transcripts. RT-PCR in the first round (using the HTBI primer set) targeted the TCR CDR3. TCRdb re-called the multiplex PCR reads with MiXCR, one entry per CDR3 protein. The table shows over 450,000 distinct CDR3 sequences, with approximately 15% occurring only once. The sample was blood. Source of these receptors: a woman aged 18-29 years with Graves' hyperthyroidism.

This clonotype was recorded a few times. The chain is built from TRBV20-1 and TRBJ2-7, with 10 bases identical to TRBD1. The CDR3 spans 14 residues. Losses at the gene ends were 3 bases for V and 1 base for J; bases not matched to a gene: 3. Germline CDR1 DFQATT, CDR2 SNEGSKA (reference sequence). The CDR3 loop is CSARGDRGSYEQYV. The CDR3 DNA reads as TGCAGTGCTAGGGGGGACAGGGGTTCCTACGAGCAGTACGTC.

This chain connects TRBV5-1 to TRBJ2-2; the match to TRBD2 covers 8 bases. The CDR3 extends over 17 amino acids. J lost 8 bases, V lost 4 bases, and 16 bases had no gene match. Germline V lookup: CDR1 SGHRS, CDR2 YFSETQ. The CDR3 protein is CASSRSAGESQLGELFF. The CDR3 DNA sequence: TGCGCCAGCAGCCGATCAGCGGGAGAATCCCAATTAGGGGAGCTGTTTTTT.

This sequence joins TRBV19 and TRBJ2-2, with TRBD1 identical over 7 bases. The CDR3 is 16 residues long. Per germline, CDR1 LNHDA and CDR2 SQIVND (reference sequence). Unmatched junction bases numbered 7, after V lost 4 bases and J lost 2 bases. The CDR3 nucleotides read TGTGCCAGTAGTAGGAGACAGGGTGTTAACACCGGGGAGCTGTTTTTT. Amino acids: CASSRRQGVNTGELFF.

This clonotype was recorded at least ten times. The chain carries TRBV20-1 and TRBJ2-1; 9 nucleotides line up with TRBD2. The CDR3 runs 12 residues. Germline-derived CDR1 and CDR2 are DFQATT and SNEGSKA (reference sequence). Trimming removed 6 bases from V and 6 bases from J; junction bases left unmatched: 3. The CDR3 protein is CSASTSGNEQFF. The CDR3 DNA follows: TGCAGTGCATCGACTAGCGGCAATGAGCAGTTCTTC.